The 22 T cell receptor beta chains below all came from one sample that was sequenced in a study of CD8+CD57+ T cells in acquired aplastic anemia. The template used for profiling TCR beta VDJ and CDR3 was genomic DNA. TCRdb reprocessed the reads via MiXCR and lists one record per CDR3 protein. The repertoire holds around 170,000 distinct CDR3 sequences, with about 47% as singletons. Sequenced material: sorted CD4+, CD8+, or CD8+CD57+ T cells (not recorded which) from PBMCs. All receptors derive from a human donor in good health.

The chain links TRBV24-1 to TRBJ2-3; D is ambiguous. Trimming pared 2 bases from V and 2 bases from J, leaving 4 bases between. The CDR3 sequence is 13 residues long. CDR1 is KGHDR and CDR2 is SFDVKD in the germline V gene. Written as DNA, the CDR3 is TGTGCCACCAGTGATTCGTACACAGATACGCAGTATTTT. Translating it yields CATSDSYTDTQYF.

This clonotype has a count of ten or more. V is TRBV2 and J is TRBJ2-1, with TRBD2 identical over 10 bases. The CDR3 runs 14 residues. After removal of 7 bases from V and 6 bases from J, the junction contained 6 bases not matched to a gene. Germline lookup yields CDR1 SNHLY and CDR2 FYNNEI. CDR3 sequence reads: CASKQREGLNEQFF. As DNA, the CDR3 is TGTGCCAGCAAACAGCGGGAGGGCCTCAATGAGCAGTTCTTC.

This clonotype was recorded at least ten times. The rearrangement uses TRBV19 and TRBJ1-4; D uncertain. This CDR3 comprises 12 residues. The germline CDR1 and CDR2 sequences are LNHDA and SQIVND (reference sequence). Trimming shortened V by 1 base and J by 9 bases, and 6 bases separated the two germline ends. As DNA, the CDR3 is TGTGCCAGTAGTATAGTCGGCCAAAAACTGTTTTTT. Its protein is CASSIVGQKLFF.

This clonotype was observed a handful of times. The chain employs TRBV11-2 and TRBJ2-1; tentatively, D is TRBD2 (5 bases). This CDR3 is built from 15 residues. The V and J ends lost 0 bases and 8 bases respectively, with 14 bases between them. Looked up from germline, CDR1 is SGHAT and CDR2 is FQNNGV. The CDR3 nucleotides are TGTGCCAGCAGCTTAGAGCCCACTAGTGTTCATGAGCAGTTCTTC. Translated: CASSLEPTSVHEQFF.

The table lists this clonotype with many counts. This chain connects TRBV28 to TRBJ2-7, with D perhaps matching TRBD2 (6 bases). Trimming shortened V by 8 bases and J by 6 bases, and 17 bases separated the two germline ends. Per the germline V gene, CDR1 is MDHEN and CDR2 is SYDVKM. The CDR3 sequence is 13 residues long. The CDR3 here is CASGGGPWFEQYF. The CDR3 nucleotides read TGTGCCAGCGGCGGAGGGCCTTGGTTCGAGCAGTACTTC.

This clonotype was picked up one time. The chain employs TRBV6-2 or TRBV6-3 and TRBJ2-1; D is perhaps TRBD1 (5 bases). V lost 0 bases, J lost 2 bases, and 8 bases lay in between. Germline values: CDR1 MNHEY, CDR2 SVGEGT. The CDR3 loop spans 15 amino acids. The DNA for the CDR3 is TGTGCCAGCAGTTACTCAGGGGAAGCCTACAATGAGCAGTTCTTC. This gives the protein CASSYSGEAYNEQFF.

The rearrangement uses TRBV19 and TRBJ2-3; 8 nucleotides match TRBD1. In germline, CDR1 is LNHDA, CDR2 SQIVND (reference sequence). V was pared by 8 bases and J by 4 bases, with 11 bases of the junction left unmatched. The CDR3 covers 15 residues. The CDR3 bases are TGTGCCAGTGGGTCCCAGGGGGCGCCCCCAGATACGCAGTATTTT. Its translation is CASGSQGAPPDTQYF.

In this sample, this clonotype turned up many times. The CDR3 bases are TGCGCCAGCAGCTTGATCCCGGACAGCTACCAAGAGACCCAGTACTTC. Protein product: CASSLIPDSYQETQYF. The V and J genes are TRBV5-1 and TRBJ2-5, with D tentatively TRBD1 (6 bases). CDR3 length: 16 amino acids. CDR1 and CDR2 (germline): SGHRS, YFSETQ. Trimming shortened V by 1 base and J by 0 bases, and 13 bases separated the two germline ends.

This clonotype has at least ten counts. This sequence joins TRBV29-1 and TRBJ2-7, with a weak D call TRBD1 (7 bases). Germline values: CDR1 SQVTM, CDR2 ANQGSEA. V was shortened by 5 bases and J by 6 bases, with 17 bases between the two germline ends. The CDR3 is 13 amino acids. The DNA of the CDR3 is TGCAGCGTTTCTGTTCACAGGGGAGGCGAGCAGTACTTC. Residues: CSVSVHRGGEQYF.

A note on this clonotype: A single base separates this from a much larger clone, so it may be a read error. The V gene is TRBV5-4, the J gene TRBJ2-5; tentative D call: TRBD1 (5 bases). Germline V gene lookup returns CDR1 SGHNT and CDR2 YYREEE (reference sequence). The length of the CDR3 is 14 residues. The CDR3: CASSINQGRETRYF. The CDR3 DNA is TGCGCCAGCAGCATTAATCAGGGTCGAGAGACCCGGTACTTC.

The chain combines TRBV29-1 with TRBJ2-7; D is uncertain. The CDR3 has 12 residues. The V end lost 3 bases, the J end lost 6 bases, and 12 bases lay between the germline ends. Looked up from germline, CDR1 is SQVTM and CDR2 is ANQGSEA. The CDR3 region is CSVDGRVGEQYF. In nucleotides, the CDR3 is TGCAGCGTTGATGGTAGGGTTGGCGAGCAGTACTTC.

This clonotype was found many times. The chain recombines TRBV12-3 or TRBV12-4 with TRBJ2-5; 8 nucleotides match TRBD1. With V trimmed by 3 bases and J by 4 bases, 7 bases remained unmatched. The CDR3 consists of 15 residues. CDR3 DNA sequence: TGTGCCAGCAGTTTCCCCGGACAGGGTGGAGAGACCCAGTACTTC. It codes for CASSFPGQGGETQYF.

The J gene is TRBJ1-1, the V gene TRBV9; D is possibly TRBD1 (5 bases). The CDR3 is 12 residues long. Germline CDR1 and CDR2: SGDLS and YYNGEE. Trimming left V 4 bases short and J 11 bases short, with 15 bases between. The CDR3 reads CASSPRDLEAFF. The CDR3, as DNA: TGTGCCAGCAGCCCCCGGGACTTGGAGGCTTTCTTT.

The chain is built from TRBV5-5 and TRBJ1-1; no clear D. V was clipped by 2 bases and J by 0 bases, with 8 bases between them. Germline V gene data show CDR1 as SGHKS and CDR2 as YYEKEE (reference sequence). This CDR3 is 14 amino acids long. In nucleotides, the CDR3 is TGTGCCAGCAGCTTTAAGGTGCTGAACACTGAAGCTTTCTTT. It translates to CASSFKVLNTEAFF.

On this clonotype itself: An end of the junction differs from the germline gene, which may be a read error. V is TRBV7-1 and J is TRBJ2-1, with 10 bases matching TRBD2. TRBV7-1 belongs to the ORF category, with a function that is uncertain. The CDR3 totals 17 residues. The CDR3 DNA reads as TGTGCCAGCAGCCCAGCGGCCAGCGGGAGGGGATACAATGAGCAGTTCTTC. Translated, it gives CASSPAASGRGYNEQFF.

The J gene is TRBJ2-7, the V gene TRBV13; no reliable D call. The CDR3 runs 13 residues. In germline, CDR1 is PRHDT, CDR2 FYEKMQ (reference sequence). Trimming removed 5 bases at V and 5 bases at J, with 13 bases between. The CDR3 reads CASSRSDFNEQYF. For the CDR3, the DNA is TGTGCCAGCAGCCGTAGTGACTTCAACGAGCAGTACTTC. The whole variable domain, filled in from reference TRBV13 and TRBJ2-7, reads AAGVIQSPRHLIKEKRETATLKCYPIPRHDTVYWYQQGPGQDPQFLISFYEKMQSDKGSIPDRFSAQQFSDYHSELNMSSLELGDSALYFCASSRSDFNEQYFGPGTRLTVT.

As regards this clonotype: A much larger clonotype is one base distant, so this may be a read error. The chain recombines TRBV20-1 with TRBJ2-4; 8 bases agree with TRBD2. V was clipped by 1 base and J by 6 bases; unmatched bases: 2. The CDR3 runs 13 residues. Per the germline V gene, CDR1 is DFQATT and CDR2 is SNEGSKA (reference sequence). CDR3 sequence reads: CSARAGRVNIQYF. The CDR3 nucleotides are TGCAGTGCTAGAGCCGGGAGGGTAAACATTCAGTACTTC.

This clonotype was recorded at least ten times. This sequence joins TRBV7-3 and TRBJ1-1, with 7 bases identical to TRBD1. The V segment lost 4 bases and the J segment 4 bases; nucleotides outside the gene matches: 6. The length of the CDR3 is 14 residues. Germline CDR1 is SGHTA and CDR2 is FQGTGA. In DNA form, the CDR3 reads TGTGCCAGCAGCTCGACAGGGTCGGTCACTGAAGCTTTCTTT. As protein: CASSSTGSVTEAFF.

This clonotype was seen only a few times. The CDR3 DNA reads as TGTGCCAGCAGCCAAGATTGGCAAGGGTCACCCCTCCACTTT. Translated, it gives CASSQDWQGSPLHF. The chain joins TRBV7-2 to TRBJ1-6; D uncertain. Trimming took 5 bases from V and 10 from J, leaving 15 bases between them. Germline values: CDR1 SGHTA, CDR2 FQGNSA. There are 14 residues in the CDR3.

This clonotype has more than one count but fewer than ten. Sequence at one end of the junction differs from germline and may be a read error. This rearrangement joins TRBV12-5 to TRBJ1-1; D possibly corresponds to TRBD1 (6 bases). In germline, CDR1 is LGHNT, CDR2 FRNRAP. The length of the CDR3 is 13 residues. The CDR3 here is CASGLVPGARHTF. The CDR3 DNA follows: TGTGCTAGTGGTTTGGTACCGGGGGCCCGGCATACCTTT.

For this clonotype: This could be a read error, since a much larger clone is one nucleotide away. V and J are TRBV9 and TRBJ2-3, with TRBD2 identical over 8 bases. CDR3 length: 17 residues. Per the germline V gene, CDR1 is SGDLS and CDR2 is YYNGEE. The trim removed 4 bases at V and 2 bases at J, leaving 12 bases unmatched. The CDR3 nucleotides are TGTGCCAGCAGCTCCTCACCACTAGCGGTTATCACAGATACGCAGTATTTT. Translating it yields CASSSSPLAVITDTQYF.

With regard to this clonotype: Because the CDR3 is missing its conserved closing phenylalanine or tryptophan, this is likely a read error. The DNA is left out, because the CDR3 cannot be placed on it with certainty; the CDR3 is given as TCRdb lists it. This chain joins TRBV10-3 and TRBJ2-6; TRBD1 was called by the table and not checked on the DNA. Germline V gene lookup returns CDR1 ENHRY and CDR2 SYGVKD. The CDR3 is 18 amino acids long, termini counted. The CDR3: CAISGPQGTSSGANVLKI.